Listed below are T cell receptor beta chains from one sample, sequenced in a study of identifying expanded T cells in peripheral blood. Produced via immunoSEQ multiplex PCR; TCRdb's table is partial and in-frame only. Of around 100,000 clones in the sample, around 90% were seen once. Sequencing was carried out using blood. The receptor set was obtained from a person aged 18 to 70 in good health. The CDR3 runs from the conserved cysteine through the conserved F or W.

V gene: TRBV27
J gene: TRBJ2-5
CDR3 protein: CASSSWGAAETQYF

V gene: TRBV19
J gene: TRBJ1-2
CDR3 protein: CASSPGQGEYYGYTF

V gene: TRBV10-3
J gene: TRBJ2-3
CDR3 protein: CAISEPGAGAFADTQYF

V gene: TRBV6-5
J gene: TRBJ2-5
CDR3 protein: CASSNILQGGETQYF

V gene: TRBV9
J gene: TRBJ2-7
CDR3 protein: CASSPGQGAYEQYF

V gene: TRBV5-6
J gene: TRBJ1-1
CDR3 protein: CASSLDRGVGVSTEAFF

V gene: TRBV5-4
J gene: TRBJ2-1
CDR3 protein: CASSLRAGGQTRNEQFF

V gene: TRBV9
J gene: TRBJ1-4
CDR3 protein: CASSTQGATNEKLFF

V gene: TRBV2
J gene: TRBJ1-2
CDR3 protein: CASREDGGYTF

V gene: TRBV21-1
J gene: TRBJ1-1
CDR3 protein: CASSPRGFSRNTEAFF

V gene: TRBV28
J gene: TRBJ1-2
CDR3 protein: CASYRGPGYGYTF

V gene: TRBV11-2
J gene: TRBJ1-4
CDR3 protein: CASRRGLRRGATNEKLFF

V gene: TRBV7-9
J gene: TRBJ1-4
CDR3 protein: CASSLDPEDNEKLFF

V gene: TRBV9
J gene: TRBJ1-3
CDR3 protein: CASSGMDREGGNTIYF

V gene: TRBV27
J gene: TRBJ1-5
CDR3 protein: CASSSGTGRNQPQHF

V gene: TRBV7-2
J gene: TRBJ1-1
CDR3 protein: CASSLGGSKSDF

V gene: TRBV6-5
J gene: TRBJ2-1
CDR3 protein: CASRDSGQEKREQFF

V gene: TRBV11-3
J gene: TRBJ2-3
CDR3 protein: CASSSQGGGGADTQYF

V gene: TRBV7-9
J gene: TRBJ1-1
CDR3 protein: CASGTGGLNTEAFF

V gene: TRBV27
J gene: TRBJ2-3
CDR3 protein: CASSFGLAGTDTQYF

V gene: TRBV13
J gene: TRBJ2-1
CDR3 protein: CASSKGLAGDNEQFF

V gene: TRBV28
J gene: TRBJ1-4
CDR3 protein: CASTEGSEGEKLFF

V gene: TRBV6-5
J gene: TRBJ2-2
CDR3 protein: CASSVQGANTGELFF

V gene: TRBV5-6
J gene: TRBJ2-1
CDR3 protein: CASSLGRVPDEQFF

V gene: TRBV5-1
J gene: TRBJ2-7
CDR3 protein: CASSWGFNDEQYF

V gene: TRBV7-8
J gene: TRBJ1-6
CDR3 protein: CASTPPPGASNSPLHF

V gene: TRBV7-9
J gene: TRBJ1-4
CDR3 protein: CASSLQGSGGKLFF

V gene: TRBV5-1
J gene: TRBJ2-5
CDR3 protein: CASSLKGVQETQYF

V gene: TRBV13
J gene: TRBJ2-5
CDR3 protein: CASSSTQETQYF

V gene: TRBV5-4
J gene: TRBJ1-2
CDR3 protein: CASSSEGQVYGYTF

V gene: TRBV7-2
J gene: TRBJ2-7
CDR3 protein: CASSSALGQNYEQYF

V gene: TRBV21-1
J gene: TRBJ1-3
CDR3 protein: CASSALGQGRAGNTIYF

V gene: TRBV4-3
J gene: TRBJ1-2
CDR3 protein: CASSQDLSANYGYTF

V gene: TRBV27
J gene: TRBJ2-7
CDR3 protein: CASSSYSSYEQYF

V gene: TRBV19
J gene: TRBJ1-5
CDR3 protein: CASGDSLEQPQHF

V gene: TRBV15
J gene: TRBJ1-6
CDR3 protein: CATSRDTSGAPLHF

V gene: TRBV2
J gene: TRBJ2-7
CDR3 protein: CASRSLYEQYF

V gene: TRBV15
J gene: TRBJ1-2
CDR3 protein: CATSRDRRARGYTF

V gene: TRBV29-1
J gene: TRBJ2-1
CDR3 protein: CSVERGPSYNEQFF

V gene: TRBV6-5
J gene: TRBJ2-5
CDR3 protein: CASSYGLLETQYF

V gene: TRBV13
J gene: TRBJ2-3
CDR3 protein: CASSRQGDTDTQYF

V gene: TRBV6-6
J gene: TRBJ2-7
CDR3 protein: CASSSHGPPYEQYF

V gene: TRBV7-2
J gene: TRBJ1-2
CDR3 protein: CASSLQGDGGYTF

V gene: TRBV6-6
J gene: TRBJ2-7
CDR3 protein: CASRQGPWVYEQYF

V gene: TRBV6-5
J gene: TRBJ2-3
CDR3 protein: CASSNDLGYCDF

V gene: TRBV30
J gene: TRBJ1-2
CDR3 protein: CAWSWGFNYGYTF

V gene: TRBV9
J gene: TRBJ2-5
CDR3 protein: CASSVGLGGIQETQYF

V gene: TRBV11-2
J gene: TRBJ2-7
CDR3 protein: CASSLGPLGGVNEQYF

V gene: TRBV7-6
J gene: TRBJ2-7
CDR3 protein: CASSTRVGRSYEQYF

V gene: TRBV15
J gene: TRBJ1-5
CDR3 protein: CATSRGGAGGFGQPQHF

V gene: TRBV18
J gene: TRBJ1-3
CDR3 protein: CASSPRTGGESGNTIYF